The 21 T cell receptor beta chains below come from one sample, sequenced in a study of OX40 agonist ivuxolimab in advanced cancers. TCRdb's copy holds only in-frame clones and misses some; the assay was immunoSEQ multiplex PCR. The data show some 60,000 clones, about 90% seen once. The sequencing here drew on CD4+ or CD8+ T cells sorted from blood, taken in a trial of the OX40 agonist ivuxolimab. These receptors came from an adult with an advanced solid tumor such as melanoma, head and neck, liver or kidney cancer.

V usage is TRBV28 and J usage is TRBJ2-5; 9 bases are shared with TRBD1. The CDR3 contains 15 residues. Germline values: CDR1 MDHEN, CDR2 SYDVKM. With V trimmed by 7 bases and J by 5 bases, 11 bases remained unmatched. DNA of the CDR3: TGTGCCAGCACTGCGTGGGACAGGGTTGGCGAGACCCAGTACTTC. Residues: CASTAWDRVGETQYF. The whole variable domain, filled in from reference TRBV28 and TRBJ2-5, reads DVKVTQSSRYLVKRTGEKVFLECVQDMDHENMFWYRQDPGLGLRLIYFSYDVKMKEKGDIPEGYSVSREKKERFSLILESASTNQTSMYLCASTAWDRVGETQYFGPGTRLLVL.

V usage is TRBV14 and J usage is TRBJ1-5, with a possible D match to TRBD1 (5 bases). This CDR3 comprises 13 residues. Germline CDR1 is SGHDN and CDR2 is FVKESK. Trimming took 2 bases from V and 4 from J, leaving 6 bases between them. CDR3 sequence: CASSQQGNQPQHF. CDR3 DNA: TGTGCCAGCAGCCAACAGGGAAATCAGCCCCAGCATTTT.

This CDR3 is CASSARDRASAEQYF. The CDR3 nucleotides read TGTGCCAGCAGTGCCCGGGACAGGGCCTCCGCCGAGCAGTACTTC. The V gene is TRBV27, the J gene TRBJ2-5, with TRBD1 matching 9 bases. The J call may be incorrect, as the DNA end agrees better with TRBJ2-7. Germline V gene sequence: CDR1 MNHEY, CDR2 SMNVEV (reference sequence). This CDR3 has 15 amino acids.

The CDR3 protein is CASSSGTSGSYEQYF. DNA of the CDR3: TGTGCCAGCAGCTCCGGGACTAGCGGGTCCTACGAGCAGTACTTC. The chain joins TRBV5-4 to TRBJ2-7, with 12 bases lining up with TRBD2. This CDR3 spans 15 amino acids. Trimming removed 3 bases from V and 1 base from J; junction bases left unmatched: 2. Germline CDR1 SGHNT, CDR2 YYREEE (reference sequence).

The CDR3, as DNA: TGTGCCAGCAGATCGATCAGAACGGCAGTCTGGAACACCGGGGAGCTGTTTTTT. Translation: CASRSIRTAVWNTGELFF. J is TRBJ2-2 and V is TRBV11-2, with D unresolved. V shed 6 bases and J shed 1 base, with 21 bases lying between them. In germline, CDR1 is SGHAT, CDR2 FQNNGV. The CDR3 covers 18 residues.

The V and J genes are TRBV7-9 and TRBJ2-1; a weak D match, TRBD2 (5 bases). Trimming stripped 5 bases from V and 6 bases from J, with 20 bases between. Germline loops: CDR1 SEHNR, CDR2 FQNEAQ (reference sequence). This CDR3 has 16 amino acids. CDR3 protein: CASSPPSDPRGNEQFF. The CDR3 nucleotides are TGTGCCAGCAGCCCCCCCTCGGACCCCCGGGGCAATGAGCAGTTCTTC.

The rearrangement joins TRBV27 to TRBJ2-1; 7 bases line up with TRBD2. The CDR3 spans 17 residues. J was trimmed by 3 bases and V by 1 base; bases with no gene match: 9. Per germline, CDR1 MNHEY and CDR2 SMNVEV (reference sequence). The CDR3 bases are TGTGCCAGCAGTTTATACCCTACTGGACTAGTCTACAATGAGCAGTTCTTC. Translation: CASSLYPTGLVYNEQFF.

The CDR3 DNA reads TGTGCCAGCTCACCAAAGGGGAACCTGAACACTGAAGCTTTCTTT. Its protein product is CASSPKGNLNTEAFF. V and J are TRBV18 and TRBJ1-1; a weak D match, TRBD1 (5 bases). Germline CDR1 reads KGHSH; CDR2 reads LQKENI. V lost 2 bases, J lost 0 bases, and 10 bases lay in between. This CDR3 region has 15 residues. The variable domain in full, completed from reference TRBV18 and TRBJ1-1, reads NAGVMQNPRHLVRRRGQEARLRCSPMKGHSHVYWYRQLPEEGLKFMVYLQKENIIDESGMPKERFSAEFPKEGPSILRIQQVVRGDSAAYFCASSPKGNLNTEAFFGQGTRLTVV.

The rearrangement joins TRBV19 to TRBJ1-2; D not certain. Trimming stripped 3 bases from V and 1 base from J, with 6 bases between. This CDR3 is 13 amino acids long. The germline CDR1 and CDR2 sequences are LNHDA and SQIVND (reference sequence). CDR3 sequence reads: CASSIKINYGYTF. CDR3 sequence (DNA): TGTGCCAGTAGTATTAAGATTAACTATGGCTACACCTTC.

The chain is built from TRBV5-1 and TRBJ2-1; TRBD1 agrees at 7 bases. Germline CDR1 reads SGHRS; CDR2 reads YFSETQ. V lost 2 bases and J lost 6; bases outside the gene matches: 8. CDR3 length: 15 residues. CDR3 coding DNA: TGCGCCAGCAGCTTATACAGGGGAAGGATCAATGAGCAGTTCTTC. Translated: CASSLYRGRINEQFF.

V gene TRBV10-3 combines with J gene TRBJ2-3, with 7 positions matching TRBD1. Germline CDR1 and CDR2: ENHRY and SYGVKD. The CDR3 runs 15 residues. V trimming: 6 bases; J trimming: 2 bases; junction bases outside the gene matches: 8. This chain's CDR3 is CAISPGQIYTDTQYF. DNA for the CDR3: TGTGCCATCAGCCCGGGACAGATTTACACAGATACGCAGTATTTT.

This rearrangement joins TRBV5-1 to TRBJ1-4; no clear D. Trimming pared 2 bases from V and 8 bases from J, leaving 16 bases between. In germline, CDR1 is SGHRS, CDR2 YFSETQ. The CDR3 contains 15 residues. As DNA, the CDR3 is TGCGCCAGCAGCTTCGGACCTGCGGGTGGAGAAAAACTGTTTTTT. This gives the protein CASSFGPAGGEKLFF.

The chain recombines TRBV18 with TRBJ1-2, with TRBD1 matching over 7 bases. The V gene's germline CDR1 is KGHSH and CDR2 LQKENI. The V segment lost 6 bases and the J segment 3 bases; nucleotides outside the gene matches: 4. The length of the CDR3 is 13 residues. DNA of the CDR3: TGTGCCAGCTCTCTCACAGGGGACTATGGCTACACCTTC. This translates into CASSLTGDYGYTF.

The chain uses TRBV19 and TRBJ2-5, with TRBD2 identical over 13 bases. In germline, CDR1 is LNHDA, CDR2 SQIVND (reference sequence). This CDR3 has 14 residues. The V gene end was trimmed by 6 bases and the J gene end by 6 bases; junction bases not matched to a gene: 4. The CDR3: CASRVTSGRQTQYF. The CDR3 coding sequence is TGTGCCAGTAGGGTGACTAGCGGGAGGCAGACCCAGTACTTC.

The rearrangement joins TRBV6-5 to TRBJ2-7, with D possibly called TRBD1 or TRBD2 (5 bases each). Trimming cost V 4 bases and J 11 bases, with 21 bases left between them. Looked up from germline, CDR1 is MNHEY and CDR2 is SVGAGI. The CDR3 is made up of 14 amino acids. CDR3 sequence: CASSLAQPGRKEYF. CDR3 nucleotide sequence: TGTGCCAGCAGTTTGGCTCAACCGGGACGTAAGGAGTACTTC.

The V call is TRBV9, the J call TRBJ1-5, with a tentative D call TRBD1 (6 bases). Trimming stripped 4 bases from V and 4 bases from J, with 15 bases between. Per the germline V gene, CDR1 is SGDLS and CDR2 is YYNGEE. This CDR3 is 15 amino acids long. The chain's CDR3 is CASSLTGRSNQPQHF. DNA for the CDR3: TGTGCCAGCAGCTTAACAGGGAGGTCTAATCAGCCCCAGCATTTT.

CDR3 coding DNA: TGTGCCAGCAGTGAAGCGATACAGGGGGCCAGTGGCTACACCTTC. Translation gives CASSEAIQGASGYTF. The genes are TRBV6-1 and TRBJ1-2; 9 bases are a match to TRBD1. The CDR3 spans 15 residues. Per the germline V gene, CDR1 is MNHNS and CDR2 is SASEGT. J was trimmed by 7 bases and V by 0 bases; bases with no gene match: 6.

This chain uses TRBV7-2 with TRBJ1-1; no definite D call. The CDR3 extends over 14 amino acids. Looked up from germline, CDR1 is SGHTA and CDR2 is FQGNSA. V lost 2 bases, J lost 0 bases, and 7 bases lay in between. This chain's CDR3 is CASSLFPMNTEAFF. Here the CDR3 DNA reads TGTGCCAGCAGCTTATTCCCGATGAACACTGAAGCTTTCTTT.

The chain joins TRBV5-1 to TRBJ2-1; TRBD2 might be the D (6 bases). Germline values: CDR1 SGHRS, CDR2 YFSETQ. V shed 6 bases and J shed 4 bases, with 14 bases lying between them. There are 14 residues in the CDR3. In DNA form, the CDR3 reads TGCGCCAGCACCCGGAGGGCGGGGTACAATGAGCAGTTCTTC. Its protein product is CASTRRAGYNEQFF.

The chain is built from TRBV25-1 and TRBJ1-1, with D unclear. The CDR3 runs to 15 residues. Between the trimmed V and J ends, which lost 2 bases and 3 bases, there was a span of 13 bases. From germline, CDR1 is MGHDK and CDR2 SYGVNS. In DNA form, the CDR3 reads TGTGCCAGCAGTGAACCCGGAGCCTGGGACACTGAAGCTTTCTTT. Amino acids: CASSEPGAWDTEAFF.

The chain carries TRBV5-4 and TRBJ1-2; weak D call: TRBD1 (5 bases). Trimming removed 3 bases at V and 6 bases at J, with 15 bases between. Germline loops: CDR1 SGHNT, CDR2 YYREEE (reference sequence). The CDR3 covers 14 residues. The CDR3 reads CASSSGTRSDGYTF. The CDR3 DNA follows: TGTGCCAGCAGCTCAGGGACCCGGAGCGATGGCTACACCTTC.